This TCR beta chain derives from a study of radiotherapy plus CTLA-4 blockade in lung cancer. In the study overall: Disease control was seen in approximately 29% of patients, objective responses in more than 15%. Study results and limitations: In blood, early T cell clone dynamics reportedly predicted response best, together with interferon-beta. An expansion of tumor-derived TCR clones occurred in blood after radiotherapy plus ipilimumab.

Data came from immunoSEQ multiplex PCR; TCRdb stores just in-frame clones and leaves some out. The data contain some 100,000 clones, about 83% of them seen just once; the ten biggest clones take up less than 15%. With ipilimumab providing CTLA-4 blockade, focal radiation was administered to patients who had chemo-refractory metastatic non-small-cell lung cancer. Remarks on this clone: Its specificity is not known.

Source: peripheral blood, taken from a patient treated with radiotherapy plus ipilimumab. The clonotype originates from a human donor with non-small cell lung cancer that progressed on radiotherapy plus ipilimumab.

The CDR3 region is CAITVLAKNIQYF. CDR3 DNA sequence: TGTGCCATCACAGTTCTAGCCAAAAACATTCAGTACTTC. The chain carries TRBV6-4 and TRBJ2-4; D gene unclear. The CDR3 has 13 residues. Germline V gives CDR1 MRHNA, CDR2 SNTAGT. With 10 bases removed from V and 0 bases from J, the gap between germline ends came to 10 bases.